This entry lists 3 T cell receptor beta chains sequenced from one sample in a study of blood T cells in healthy people across ages. The use of a sample-barcoded 5' primer and a J-beta primer mix characterized a second PCR of 7 to 11 cycles. TCRdb processed the 5' RACE reads anew with MiXCR; each CDR3 protein has one entry. The sample holds over a million distinct CDR3 sequences, under 45% seen once. Sequencing used blood. The source is a woman in her fifties or sixties in good health.

This clonotype turned up a few times. V and J are TRBV6-2 or TRBV6-3 and TRBJ2-7; D is possibly TRBD1 (6 bases). Germline V gene data show CDR1 as MNHEY and CDR2 as SVGEGT. This CDR3 has 15 residues. V lost 0 bases to trimming and J lost 2 bases, with 11 bases between them. For the CDR3, the DNA is TGTGCCAGCAGTTACTCCCGGGACATTCCCTACGAGCAGTACTTC. This gives the protein CASSYSRDIPYEQYF.

The chain links TRBV4-2 to TRBJ2-4; D might be TRBD1 (6 bases). This CDR3 is 16 amino acids long. CDR1 and CDR2 (germline): LGHNA, YNFKEQ. The germline V and J ends were trimmed by 1 base and 1 base, with 11 bases remaining between them. CDR3 coding DNA: TGTGCCAGCAGCCAAGTCGGAACAGGGGCCAAAAACATTCAGTACTTC. This gives the protein CASSQVGTGAKNIQYF.

This clonotype was picked up a small number of times. A junction end diverges from the germline sequence, so it may reflect a read error. This sequence joins TRBV5-1 and TRBJ2-2, with D possibly matching TRBD1 (5 bases). This CDR3 is 15 amino acids long. Germline V gene sequence: CDR1 SGHRS, CDR2 YFSETQ. CDR3: CASTLSGKNTGELFF. The CDR3 DNA is TGCGCCAGCACCTTGTCAGGGAAGAACACCGGGGAGCTGTTTTTT.